This entry concerns a single T cell receptor (beta chain). This clonotype was observed many times. The antigen it recognizes is unknown. Base qualities are missing; no much larger clone stands one base away. The data stem from a study of T cells in Graves' hyperthyroidism and ophthalmopathy (dated by TCRdb to 2018 to 2020). The study in broad terms: Peripheral blood was sampled at the time of initial diagnosis, prior to any treatment. TCR V-J signatures able to tell the groups apart were searched for in a discovery cohort of 100 patients, of whom about 40 had Graves' ophthalmopathy and some 60 had stable Graves' hyperthyroidism. Prospective prediction of ophthalmopathy was tested in an independent validation cohort consisting of 18 hyperthyroidism patients and more than 15 patients who later progressed to ophthalmopathy. The 75 to 100 discovery patients were randomly split 7:3 into training and test sets. Thyroid tissue and blood T-cell repertoires from several Graves' hyperthyroidism patients were also compared in the study. Following sampling, methimazole starting at 30 mg daily was given to hyperthyroidism patients, and high-dose intravenous methylprednisolone was given to ophthalmopathy patients. TCR Vbeta CDR3 sequencing of 135 peripheral blood samples (roughly 41 ophthalmopathy, under 80 hyperthyroidism and roughly 17 progressor patients) is reported in the paper.

Study-wide findings and limitations: Blood samples also contained most of the expanded thyroid clonotypes (frequency above 0.001), which suggests that blood repertoires may reflect thyroid immune responses. In validation, the model predicted progression to ophthalmopathy a median of roughly 6.5 months before onset, with about 64% sensitivity and 72.22% specificity. No statistical method was used to set the sample size in advance, and investigators knew the group allocation. A model built on a 13 V-J signature distinguished ophthalmopathy from stable hyperthyroidism, reaching approximately 89% sensitivity and 81.08% specificity in cross-validation and 80%/75% in testing.

Ophthalmopathy patients had moderately to severely active disease, Clinical Activity Score of at least 3, NOSPECS grade of at least 4, and duration under 3 months. Patients with uncontrolled infections, other autoimmune diseases, pregnancy or lactation were excluded. Clinical symptoms, serum thyroxine and TRAb, thyroid ultrasound, and orbital computed tomography formed the basis for the diagnoses. PBMCs were isolated from about 9.2 ml of fresh peripheral blood by Ficoll-Paque density gradient centrifugation. Total RNA was extracted using Trizol reagent, and RNA quality was assessed on an Agilent 2100 Bioanalyzer. The TCR beta CDR3 regions were amplified from the RNA transcripts. The first round of RT-PCR for the TCR CDR3 was performed with the HTBI primer set and the Qiagen OneStep RT-PCR kit. Libraries were constructed in a second round of multiplex PCR, after which size selection and purification were performed. Paired-end sequencing of the libraries was performed with 100 bp reads on an Illumina HiSeq2000. Regarding the original processing steps: SOAPnuke was used to process the raw data, with reads discarded if the reads contained adapters or uncalled bases, had a mean Phred below 15, or lacked an exact constant-primer or identifier match. COPE v1.2.5 was used to merge the high-quality paired reads, and each unique nucleotide sequence was defined as a clonotype. MiTCR v1.1 was used to align the clonotypes against IMGT TRBV, TRBD and TRBJ reference segments. Only V-J combinations with frequency above 0.0001, covering roughly 99% of repertoires, were analysed. A TCS score was defined as the ratio between F50 (clonal expansion) and ExV (chaos), using BLOSUM62-based TCRdist between CDR3 peptides within each V-J. Welch's t-statistics and random forest reduced 500 to 650 V-J features to roughly 13, which were used in a naive Bayes classifier (R e1071). The public reads were reprocessed in TCRdb via fastp at Q25 and MiXCR, keeping in-frame beta chains. Duplicate CDR3 protein sequences are folded into a single record with the most common DNA and genes. In this record, the V and J calls reflect TCRdb's handling and not the investigators' own analysis. The sample table shows about 520,000 distinct CDR3 sequences, and approximately 25% are seen once. 11% of the sample belongs to the ten largest clones.

CDR1 is given as MGHRA and CDR2 as YSYEKL, both from the germline V gene. From the cysteine up to the phenylalanine, the CDR3 has a length of 16 residues. Only the CDR3 DNA stays, 48 bases, in frame from base 1. V loses 1 base, J loses 4 bases, and the germline ends lie 16 bases apart. The chain employs TRBV4-1 and TRBJ1-1; the best D guess is TRBD1, with 5 bases matching. This clonotype was obtained from a woman aged 30 to 39 with Graves' ophthalmopathy. The specimen sequenced was blood. The CDR3 amino acid sequence is: CASSQVRTRPSTEAFF. The DNA is TGCGCCAGCAGCCAAGTCCGGACACGGCCCTCCACTGAAGCTTTCTTT.